These T cell receptor beta chains were read from a single sample in a study of T cell repertoires in cytomegalovirus infection. For these receptors, no antigen is known. TCRdb re-called the reads through MiXCR, storing one row per CDR3 protein. This table holds about 890,000 distinct CDR3 sequences, roughly 30% found once. Sequencing used cultured CD8+ T cells from PBMCs, obtained from culture after CMV antigen stimulation. The receptors here all came from a human donor in good health (CMV status not recorded). Some clones in this sample may be carry-over from other donors' samples. Each CDR3 is given with its conserved first and last residue. D genes are given only for firm matches. The size field is filled for only some rows; it gives once, few, many or a size class.

d_gene	j_gene	abundance	v_gene	CDR3aa	CDR3nt
NA	TRBJ1-1	NA	TRBV29-1	CSVEDAPNTEAFF	TGCAGCGTTGAAGATGCACCGAACACTGAAGCTTTCTTT
TRBD1	TRBJ2-4	NA	TRBV6-2/TRBV6-3	CASSPRGQAKNIQYF	TGTGCCAGCAGTCCCAGGGGGCAGGCCAAAAACATTCAGTACTTC
TRBD1	TRBJ2-5	NA	TRBV7-9	CASSLGDRKKYF	TGTGCCAGCAGCTTAGGGGACAGGAAGAAGTACTTC
NA	TRBJ2-1	few	TRBV6-5	CASSISRYNEQFF	TGTGCCAGCAGTATAAGCAGATACAATGAGCAGTTCTTC
TRBD1	TRBJ1-6	few	TRBV2	CASSGTGDLSPLHF	TGTGCCAGCAGTGGTACAGGGGATCTTTCACCCCTCCACTTT
NA	TRBJ2-1	many	TRBV7-6	CASTTSPGGNEQFF	TGTGCCAGCACCACGTCCCCTGGGGGCAATGAGCAGTTCTTC
NA	TRBJ1-1	few	TRBV7-8	CASSLWWDTEAFF	TGTGCCAGCAGCTTGTGGTGGGACACTGAAGCTTTCTTT
NA	TRBJ2-2	NA	TRBV7-8	CASTPRRTGELFF	TGTGCCAGCACTCCCAGGAGGACCGGGGAGCTGTTTTTT
NA	TRBJ2-1	NA	TRBV19	CATGEGVYNEQFF	TGTGCTACGGGGGAGGGGGTATACAATGAGCAGTTCTTC
NA	TRBJ2-7	few	TRBV6-1	CASSELQGYEQYF	TGTGCCAGCAGTGAATTGCAGGGCTACGAGCAGTACTTC
NA	TRBJ2-1	few	TRBV3-1	CASSQVGTDGSYNEQFF	TGTGCCAGCAGCCAAGTAGGAACAGACGGATCCTACAATGAGCAGTTCTTC
NA	TRBJ1-1	many	TRBV7-2	CASSPQIVQTTEAFF	TGTGCCAGCAGCCCTCAAATCGTGCAGACCACTGAAGCTTTCTTT
NA	TRBJ2-1	NA	TRBV7-6	CANSLVSGNEQFF	TGTGCCAACAGCTTAGTTTCGGGGAATGAGCAGTTCTTC
NA	TRBJ1-1	NA	TRBV2	CASRAGTRNTEAFF	TGTGCCAGCAGGGCCGGGACAAGGAACACTGAAGCTTTCTTT
NA	TRBJ1-2	many	TRBV20-1	CSARGLDILNYGYTF	TGCAGTGCTAGAGGTTTGGACATACTTAACTATGGCTACACCTTC
NA	TRBJ2-5	NA	TRBV13	CASSLLSRDKEETQYF	TGTGCCAGCAGCTTATTGAGCCGGGACAAAGAAGAGACCCAGTACTTC
NA	TRBJ1-5	many	TRBV12-3/TRBV12-4	CASSLGGAGYSNQPQHF	TGTGCCAGCAGTTTAGGGGGTGCCGGCTATAGCAATCAGCCCCAGCATTTT
NA	TRBJ2-2	few	TRBV7-9	CASSPKQGSNTGELFF	TGTGCCAGCAGCCCTAAACAGGGCTCCAACACCGGGGAGCTGTTTTTT
NA	TRBJ1-3	NA	TRBV4-3	CASSQDRTYSGNTIYF	TGCGCCAGCAGCCAAGATAGGACTTACTCTGGAAACACCATATATTTT
NA	TRBJ1-5	NA	TRBV27	CASSFGAAQPQHF	TGTGCCAGCAGTTTCGGGGCAGCTCAGCCCCAGCATTTT
TRBD2	TRBJ2-2	few	TRBV27	CASSLTLPGGALGTGELFF	TGTGCCAGCAGTTTAACCCTCCCCGGGGGGGCGCTTGGGACCGGGGAGCTGTTTTTT
NA	TRBJ2-1	few	TRBV27	CASRGRNLQGRALNEQFF	TGTGCCAGCAGGGGGAGAAACCTACAGGGACGGGCTCTCAATGAGCAGTTCTTC
TRBD1	TRBJ1-1	NA	TRBV27	CASSKLTGVTEAFF	TGTGCCAGCAGCAAGCTAACAGGGGTTACTGAAGCTTTCTTT
NA	TRBJ2-5	few	TRBV25-1	CASSEGGLFQETQYF	TGTGCCAGCAGTGAAGGAGGGCTATTTCAAGAGACCCAGTACTTC
TRBD2	TRBJ2-7	many	TRBV7-8	CASSSLPGGRGGDSYEQYF	TGTGCCAGCAGCTCCTTGCCTGGGGGACGGGGGGGTGATTCGTACGAGCAGTACTTC
TRBD2	TRBJ2-1	many	TRBV6-4	CASSMGTSGGHEQFF	TGTGCCAGCAGCATGGGGACTAGCGGGGGGCATGAGCAGTTCTTC
TRBD1	TRBJ1-2	few	TRBV19	CASSIDGRGIGAGYTF	TGTGCCAGTAGTATAGATGGCAGGGGGATTGGAGCTGGCTACACCTTC
NA	TRBJ2-3	few	TRBV2	CASSGGTTDTQYF	TGTGCCAGCAGTGGGGGGACCACAGATACGCAGTATTTT
NA	TRBJ1-4	NA	TRBV6-1	CASSEWGGSREKLFF	TGTGCCAGCAGTGAATGGGGGGGGAGTAGGGAAAAACTGTTTTTT
NA	TRBJ2-3	NA	TRBV7-6	CASGFGGVSTDTQYF	TGTGCCAGCGGTTTTGGCGGGGTATCTACAGATACGCAGTATTTT
NA	TRBJ1-5	NA	TRBV4-1	CASSPARGAQHF	TGCGCCAGCAGCCCCGCAAGGGGTGCCCAGCATTTT
TRBD2	TRBJ2-1	NA	TRBV11-2	CASSFGGASGEQFF	TGTGCCAGCAGCTTCGGGGGGGCCTCGGGAGAGCAGTTCTTC
NA	TRBJ2-1	NA	TRBV4-3	CASSQDNWAEPLYNEQFF	TGCGCCAGCAGCCAAGATAATTGGGCAGAGCCGCTATACAATGAGCAGTTCTTC
NA	TRBJ2-5	NA	TRBV27	CATGIQETQYF	TGTGCCACCGGAATCCAAGAGACCCAGTACTTC
NA	TRBJ2-3	NA	TRBV2	CASSEEYGGASTDTQYF	TGTGCCAGCAGTGAAGAGTATGGGGGGGCTAGCACAGATACGCAGTATTTT
TRBD2	TRBJ2-1	NA	TRBV7-3	CASSFRSGGASNNEQFF	TGTGCCAGCAGCTTCCGGAGCGGGGGGGCCTCTAACAATGAGCAGTTCTTC
TRBD1	TRBJ1-1	few	TRBV10-1	CASSEYRQGVFF	TGCGCCAGCAGTGAGTATCGACAGGGAGTATTCTTT
NA	TRBJ2-5	NA	TRBV12-3/TRBV12-4	CASSPLGRETQYF	TGTGCCAGCAGCCCCCTCGGGCGAGAGACCCAGTACTTC
NA	TRBJ2-7	once	TRBV29-1	CSVVEPNTGLNPYEQYF	TGCAGCGTCGTAGAACCCAACACAGGGCTCAACCCCTACGAGCAGTACTTC
TRBD2	TRBJ2-5	few	TRBV7-6	CASSLSPPLAGDQETQYF	TGTGCCAGCAGCTTATCCCCCCCCCTAGCGGGGGATCAAGAGACCCAGTACTTC
NA	TRBJ1-4	many	TRBV7-9	CATARRRAGNEKLFF	TGTGCCACCGCCCGCCGGAGGGCCGGAAATGAAAAACTGTTTTTT
NA	TRBJ2-1	NA	TRBV6-2/TRBV6-3	CASSLRDNYNEQFF	TGTGCCAGCAGTTTAAGGGACAACTACAATGAGCAGTTCTTC
NA	TRBJ1-6	few	TRBV2	CASRDGTDTNSPLHF	TGTGCCAGCAGAGACGGGACGGATACTAATTCACCCCTCCACTTT
NA	TRBJ1-1	NA	TRBV5-4	CASSLTSRNTEAFF	TGTGCCAGCAGCTTGACAAGTCGCAACACTGAAGCTTTCTTT
NA	TRBJ1-5	many	TRBV7-2	CASSLEGQGPRRPQHF	TGTGCCAGCAGCTTAGAGGGGCAGGGCCCTCGGAGGCCCCAGCATTTT
NA	TRBJ1-5	many	TRBV27	CASSLSGAQPQHF	TGTGCCAGCAGTCTCTCGGGGGCTCAGCCCCAGCATTTT
TRBD1	TRBJ2-2	NA	TRBV6-1	CASSLTGWVTGKLFF	TGTGCCAGCAGCCTGACAGGGTGGGTCACCGGGAAGCTGTTTTTT
NA	TRBJ2-7	NA	TRBV12-3/TRBV12-4	CASGETGSGEQYF	TGTGCCAGCGGAGAGACAGGATCGGGAGAGCAGTACTTC
TRBD1	TRBJ2-7	few	TRBV6-5	CASSYSRDSSYEQYF	TGTGCCAGCAGTTACTCACGGGACAGCTCCTACGAGCAGTACTTC
NA	TRBJ2-3	NA	TRBV7-3	CASSLNGVRTDTQYF	TGTGCCAGCAGCTTAAATGGGGTTCGCACAGATACGCAGTATTTT
NA	TRBJ1-1	few	TRBV6-5	CASSYSRFFEAFF	TGTGCCAGCAGTTACTCTCGGTTTTTCGAAGCTTTCTTT
NA	TRBJ1-2	few	TRBV12-3/TRBV12-4	CASSSSGGYTF	TGTGCCAGCAGCTCTAGTGGGGGCTACACCTTC
TRBD1	TRBJ2-3	NA	TRBV6-6	CASIIAERGRIDTQYF	TGTGCCAGCATCATCGCGGAGAGGGGGCGTATAGATACGCAGTATTTT
NA	TRBJ1-4	NA	TRBV27	CASSFGPTNEKLFF	TGTGCCAGCAGTTTTGGGCCAACTAATGAAAAACTGTTTTTT
NA	TRBJ1-2	once	TRBV29-1	CSVPDGIYGYTF	TGCAGCGTTCCTGACGGAATCTATGGCTACACCTTC
NA	TRBJ1-1	few	TRBV6-2/TRBV6-3	CASSYLASTEAFF	TGTGCCAGCAGTTACCTGGCGAGTACTGAAGCTTTCTTT